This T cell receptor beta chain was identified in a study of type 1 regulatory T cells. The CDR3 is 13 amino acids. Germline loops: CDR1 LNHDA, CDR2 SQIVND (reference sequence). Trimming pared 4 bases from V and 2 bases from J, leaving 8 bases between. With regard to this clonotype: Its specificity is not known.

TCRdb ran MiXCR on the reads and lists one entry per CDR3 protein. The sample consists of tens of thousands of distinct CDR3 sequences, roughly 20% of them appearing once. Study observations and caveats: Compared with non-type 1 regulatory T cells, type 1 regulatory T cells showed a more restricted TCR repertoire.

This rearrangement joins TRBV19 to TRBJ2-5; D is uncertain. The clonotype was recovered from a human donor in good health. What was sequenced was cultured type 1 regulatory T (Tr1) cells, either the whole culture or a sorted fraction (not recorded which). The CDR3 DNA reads TGTGCCAGTAGTAAACCGCAACAAGAGACCCAGTACTTC. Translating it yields CASSKPQQETQYF.